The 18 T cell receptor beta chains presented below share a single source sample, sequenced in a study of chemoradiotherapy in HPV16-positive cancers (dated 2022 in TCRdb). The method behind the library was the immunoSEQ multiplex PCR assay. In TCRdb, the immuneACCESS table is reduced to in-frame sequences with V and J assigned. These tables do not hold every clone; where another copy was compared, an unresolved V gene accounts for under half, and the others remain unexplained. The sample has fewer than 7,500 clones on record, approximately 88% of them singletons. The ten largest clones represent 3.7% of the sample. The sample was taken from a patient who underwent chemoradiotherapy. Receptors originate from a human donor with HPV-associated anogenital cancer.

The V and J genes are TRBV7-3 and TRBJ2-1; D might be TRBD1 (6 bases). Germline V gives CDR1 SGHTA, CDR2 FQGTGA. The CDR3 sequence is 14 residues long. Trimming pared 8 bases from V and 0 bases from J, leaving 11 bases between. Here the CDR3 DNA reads TGTGCCAGCTCCCAGGGGCCCTCCTACAATGAGCAGTTCTTC. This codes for CASSQGPSYNEQFF.

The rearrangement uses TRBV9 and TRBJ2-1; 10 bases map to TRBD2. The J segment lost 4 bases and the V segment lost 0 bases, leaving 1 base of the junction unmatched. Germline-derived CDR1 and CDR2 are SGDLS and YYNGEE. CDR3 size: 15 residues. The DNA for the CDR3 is TGTGCCAGCAGCGTAGAACTAGCGGGGTACAATGAGCAGTTCTTC. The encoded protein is CASSVELAGYNEQFF.

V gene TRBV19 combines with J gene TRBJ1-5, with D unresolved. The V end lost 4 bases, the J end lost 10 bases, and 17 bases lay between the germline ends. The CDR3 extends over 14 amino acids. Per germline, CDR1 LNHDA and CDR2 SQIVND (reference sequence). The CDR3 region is CASSSLRVGEPQHF. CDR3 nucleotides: TGTGCCAGTAGTAGCCTGCGGGTCGGGGAACCCCAGCATTTT.

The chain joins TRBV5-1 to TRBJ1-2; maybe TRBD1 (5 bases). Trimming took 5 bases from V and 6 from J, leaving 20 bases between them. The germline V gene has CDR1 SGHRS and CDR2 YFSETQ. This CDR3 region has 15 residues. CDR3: CASRINSRGFDGYTF. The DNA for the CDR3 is TGCGCCAGCAGGATCAATTCGCGGGGGTTTGATGGCTACACCTTC.

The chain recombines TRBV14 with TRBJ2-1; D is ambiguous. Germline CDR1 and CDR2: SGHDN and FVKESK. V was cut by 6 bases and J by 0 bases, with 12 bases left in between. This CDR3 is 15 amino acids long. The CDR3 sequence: CASRRAGNSYNEQFF. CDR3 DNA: TGTGCCAGCAGACGGGCAGGAAACTCCTACAATGAGCAGTTCTTC.

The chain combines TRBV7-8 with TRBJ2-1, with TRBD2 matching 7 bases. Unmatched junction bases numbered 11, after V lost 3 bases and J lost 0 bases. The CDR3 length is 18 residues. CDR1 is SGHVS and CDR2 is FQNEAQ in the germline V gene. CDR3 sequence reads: CASSLGQSGAYSYNEQFF. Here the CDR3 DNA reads TGTGCCAGCAGCTTGGGCCAAAGCGGGGCCTACTCCTACAATGAGCAGTTCTTC.

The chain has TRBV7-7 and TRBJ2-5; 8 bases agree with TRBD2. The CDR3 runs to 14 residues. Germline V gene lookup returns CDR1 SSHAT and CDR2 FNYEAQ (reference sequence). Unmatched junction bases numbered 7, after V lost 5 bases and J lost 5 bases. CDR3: CASSGSGVRETQYF. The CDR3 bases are TGTGCCAGCAGCGGTAGCGGGGTGAGGGAGACCCAGTACTTC.

The CDR3 spells CASSRGWDTEAFF. The DNA of the CDR3 is TGCGCCAGCAGCAGGGGCTGGGACACTGAAGCTTTCTTT. The chain combines TRBV5-1 with TRBJ1-1; D perhaps matches TRBD1 (5 bases). The ends were cut back, 4 bases at V and 3 bases at J, with 10 bases in the middle. CDR3 length equals 13 residues. Per germline, CDR1 SGHRS and CDR2 YFSETQ.

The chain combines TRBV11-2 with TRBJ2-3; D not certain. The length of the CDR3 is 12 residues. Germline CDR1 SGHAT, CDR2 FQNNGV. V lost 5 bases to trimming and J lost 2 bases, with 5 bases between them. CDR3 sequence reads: CASSQNTDTQYF. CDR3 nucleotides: TGTGCCAGCAGCCAGAACACAGATACGCAGTATTTT. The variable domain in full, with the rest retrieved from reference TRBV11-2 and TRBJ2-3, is EAGVAQSPRYKIIEKRQSVAFWCNPISGHATLYWYQQILGQGPKLLIQFQNNGVVDDSQLPKDRFSAERLKGVDSTLKIQPAKLEDSAVYLCASSQNTDTQYFGPGTRLTVL.

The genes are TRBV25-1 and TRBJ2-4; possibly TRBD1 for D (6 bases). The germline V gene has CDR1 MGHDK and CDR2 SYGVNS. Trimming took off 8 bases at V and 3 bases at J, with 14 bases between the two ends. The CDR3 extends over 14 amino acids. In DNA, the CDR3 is TGTGCCAGCTCCGACAGGACCTTCAAAAACATTCAGTACTTC. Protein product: CASSDRTFKNIQYF.

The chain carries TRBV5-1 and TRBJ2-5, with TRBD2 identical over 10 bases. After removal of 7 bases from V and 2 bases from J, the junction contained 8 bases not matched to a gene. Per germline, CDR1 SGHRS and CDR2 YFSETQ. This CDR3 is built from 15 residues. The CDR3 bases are TGCGCCAGCGGCCAGGGACTAGCGACACAAGAGACCCAGTACTTC. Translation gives CASGQGLATQETQYF. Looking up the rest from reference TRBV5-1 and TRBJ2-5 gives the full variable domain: KAGVTQTPRYLIKTRGQQVTLSCSPISGHRSVSWYQQTPGQGLQFLFEYFSETQRNKGNFPGRFSGRQFSNSRSEMNVSTLELGDSALYLCASGQGLATQETQYFGPGTRLLVL.

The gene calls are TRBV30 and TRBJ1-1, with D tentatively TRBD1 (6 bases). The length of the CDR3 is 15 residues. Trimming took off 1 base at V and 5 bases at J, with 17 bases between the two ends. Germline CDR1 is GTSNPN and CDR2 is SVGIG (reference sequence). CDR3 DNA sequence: TGTGCCTGGAGTGCTTGGGGGGGGGCGCGGACTGAAGCTTTCTTT. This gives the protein CAWSAWGGARTEAFF.

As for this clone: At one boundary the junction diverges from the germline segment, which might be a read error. The CDR3 DNA sequence: TGTGCCAGCAGCTTAGCAGGGTCTATAAGACGCTTC. It yields the protein CASSLAGSIRRF. V gene TRBV7-2 combines with J gene TRBJ1-2; D is uncertain. The germline V gene has CDR1 SGHTA and CDR2 FQGNSA. CDR3 length: 12 amino acids.

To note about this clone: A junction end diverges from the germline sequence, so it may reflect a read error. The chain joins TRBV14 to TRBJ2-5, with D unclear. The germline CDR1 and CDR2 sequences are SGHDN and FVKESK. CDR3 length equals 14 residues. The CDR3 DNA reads TGTGCCAGCAGCCAAGAGCCCTACCAAGGGACCCAGTACTTC. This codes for CASSQEPYQGTQYF.

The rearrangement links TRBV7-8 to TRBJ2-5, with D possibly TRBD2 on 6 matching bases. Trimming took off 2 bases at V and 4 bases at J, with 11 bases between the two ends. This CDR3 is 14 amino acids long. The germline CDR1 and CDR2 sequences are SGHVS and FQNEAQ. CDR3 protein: CASSLSLGGETQYF. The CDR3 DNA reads TGTGCCAGCAGCTTATCGTTGGGGGGAGAGACCCAGTACTTC.

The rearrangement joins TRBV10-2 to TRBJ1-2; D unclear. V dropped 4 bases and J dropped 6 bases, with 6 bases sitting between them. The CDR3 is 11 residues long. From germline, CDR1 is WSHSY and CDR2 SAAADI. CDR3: CASSGLHGYTF. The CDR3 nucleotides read TGCGCCAGCAGTGGCTTACATGGCTACACCTTC.

The CDR3 DNA reads TGTGCCATCAGCCAAAGGACTAGCGGGGGAACAGATACGCAGTATTTT. This translates into CAISQRTSGGTDTQYF. The chain combines TRBV10-3 with TRBJ2-3; 13 bases match TRBD2. V lost 6 bases, J lost 3 bases, and 6 bases stayed unmatched. The germline V gene encodes CDR1 ENHRY and CDR2 SYGVKD. This CDR3 comprises 16 residues.

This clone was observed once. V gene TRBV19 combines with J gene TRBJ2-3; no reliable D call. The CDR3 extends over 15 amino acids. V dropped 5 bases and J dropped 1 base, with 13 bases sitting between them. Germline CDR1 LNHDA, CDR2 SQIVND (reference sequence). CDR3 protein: CASSPIGEGTDTQYF. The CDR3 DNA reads TGTGCCAGTAGTCCCATAGGAGAAGGCACAGATACGCAGTATTTT.